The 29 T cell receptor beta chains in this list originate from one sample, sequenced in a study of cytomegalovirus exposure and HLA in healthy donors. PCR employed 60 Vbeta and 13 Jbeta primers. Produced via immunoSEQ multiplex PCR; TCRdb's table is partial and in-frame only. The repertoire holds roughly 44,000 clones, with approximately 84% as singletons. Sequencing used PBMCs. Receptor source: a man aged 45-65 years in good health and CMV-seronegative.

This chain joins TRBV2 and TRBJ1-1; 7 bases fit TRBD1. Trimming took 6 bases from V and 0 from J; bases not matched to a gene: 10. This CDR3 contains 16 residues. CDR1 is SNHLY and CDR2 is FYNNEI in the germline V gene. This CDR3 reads CASSRTGEAMNTEAFF. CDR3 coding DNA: TGTGCCAGCAGCCGGACAGGAGAAGCCATGAACACTGAAGCTTTCTTT.

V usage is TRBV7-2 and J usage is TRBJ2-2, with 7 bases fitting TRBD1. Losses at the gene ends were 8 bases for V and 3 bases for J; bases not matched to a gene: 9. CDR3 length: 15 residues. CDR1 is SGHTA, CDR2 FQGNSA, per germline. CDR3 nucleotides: TGTGCCAGCTCTCAGGGACAGAGCTACACCGGGGAGCTGTTTTTT. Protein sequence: CASSQGQSYTGELFF.

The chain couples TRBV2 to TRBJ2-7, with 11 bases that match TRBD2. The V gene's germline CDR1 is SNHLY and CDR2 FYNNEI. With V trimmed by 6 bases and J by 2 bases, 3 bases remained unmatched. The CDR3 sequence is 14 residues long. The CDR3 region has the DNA TGTGCCAGCAGGGAGACTAGCGGGACCTACGAGCAGTACTTC. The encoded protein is CASRETSGTYEQYF.

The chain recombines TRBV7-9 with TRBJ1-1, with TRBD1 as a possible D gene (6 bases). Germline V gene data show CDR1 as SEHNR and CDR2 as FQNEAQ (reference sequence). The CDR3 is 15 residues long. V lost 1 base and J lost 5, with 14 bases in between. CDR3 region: CASSLDQGRETEAFF. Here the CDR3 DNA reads TGTGCCAGCAGCTTAGATCAGGGGCGTGAAACTGAAGCTTTCTTT. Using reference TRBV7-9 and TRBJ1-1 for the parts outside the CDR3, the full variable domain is DTGVSQNPRHKITKRGQNVTFRCDPISEHNRLYWYRQTLGQGPEFLTYFQNEAQLEKSRLLSDRFSAERPKGSFSTLEIQRTEQGDSAMYLCASSLDQGRETEAFFGQGTRLTVV.

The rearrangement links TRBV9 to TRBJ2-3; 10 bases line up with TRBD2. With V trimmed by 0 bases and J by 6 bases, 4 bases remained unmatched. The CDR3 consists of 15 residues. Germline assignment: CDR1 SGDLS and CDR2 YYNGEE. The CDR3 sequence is CASSVDVAGGDTQYF. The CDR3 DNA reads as TGTGCCAGCAGCGTAGATGTAGCGGGGGGTGATACGCAGTATTTT.

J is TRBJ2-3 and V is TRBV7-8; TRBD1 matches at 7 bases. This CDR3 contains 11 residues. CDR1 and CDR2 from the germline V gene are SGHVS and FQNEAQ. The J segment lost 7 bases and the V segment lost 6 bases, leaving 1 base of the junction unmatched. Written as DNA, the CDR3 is TGTGCCAGCAGGGGACAGAATACGCAGTATTTT. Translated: CASRGQNTQYF.

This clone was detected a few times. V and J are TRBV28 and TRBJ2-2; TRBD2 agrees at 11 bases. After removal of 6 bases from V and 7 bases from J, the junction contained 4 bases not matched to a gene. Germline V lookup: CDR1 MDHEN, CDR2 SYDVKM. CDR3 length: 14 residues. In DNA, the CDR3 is TGTGCCAGCAGACTAGCGGGAGTTAACGGGGAGCTGTTTTTT. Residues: CASRLAGVNGELFF.

CDR3 bases: TGTGCCAGCAGCTTCGGGACAGTGAACACTGAAGCTTTCTTT. Its protein is CASSFGTVNTEAFF. V gene TRBV7-8 combines with J gene TRBJ1-1, with 7 bases lining up with TRBD1. Germline values: CDR1 SGHVS, CDR2 FQNEAQ. The CDR3 spans 14 residues. Trimming removed 3 bases from V and 0 bases from J; junction bases left unmatched: 1.

CDR3 protein: CASISGQQETQYF. The CDR3 nucleotides are TGTGCCAGCATATCAGGGCAACAAGAGACCCAGTACTTC. The V and J genes are TRBV28 and TRBJ2-5, with D perhaps matching TRBD1 (5 bases). Germline V lookup: CDR1 MDHEN, CDR2 SYDVKM. With 7 bases removed from V and 2 bases from J, the gap between germline ends came to 11 bases. The CDR3 extends over 13 amino acids.

The CDR3 region is CASSLLGSLSIDTQYF. In nucleotides, the CDR3 is TGTGCCAGCAGCTTGCTTGGCAGTTTGTCCATAGATACGCAGTATTTT. This sequence joins TRBV5-4 and TRBJ2-3; D remains ambiguous. The germline V and J ends were trimmed by 1 base and 5 bases, with 17 bases remaining between them. This CDR3 has 16 residues. Per germline, CDR1 SGHNT and CDR2 YYREEE (reference sequence).

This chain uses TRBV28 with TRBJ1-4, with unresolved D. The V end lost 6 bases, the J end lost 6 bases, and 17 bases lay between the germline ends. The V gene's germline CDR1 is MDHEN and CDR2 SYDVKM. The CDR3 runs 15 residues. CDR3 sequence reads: CASSHPRLGDEKLFF. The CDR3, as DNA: TGTGCCAGCAGCCATCCGAGACTTGGTGATGAAAAACTGTTTTTT.

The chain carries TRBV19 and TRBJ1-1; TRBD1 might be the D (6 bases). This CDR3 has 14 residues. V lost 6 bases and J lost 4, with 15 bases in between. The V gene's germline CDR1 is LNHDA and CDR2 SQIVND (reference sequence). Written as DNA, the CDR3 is TGTGCCAGTAGAAATCAGGGGATAGGCACTGAAGCTTTCTTT. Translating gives CASRNQGIGTEAFF.

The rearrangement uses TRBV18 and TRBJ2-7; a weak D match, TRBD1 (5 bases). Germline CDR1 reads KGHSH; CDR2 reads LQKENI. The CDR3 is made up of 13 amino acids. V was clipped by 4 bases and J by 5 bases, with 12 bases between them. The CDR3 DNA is TGTGCCAGCTCACTTAGACAGACAGACGAGCAGTACTTC. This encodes CASSLRQTDEQYF.

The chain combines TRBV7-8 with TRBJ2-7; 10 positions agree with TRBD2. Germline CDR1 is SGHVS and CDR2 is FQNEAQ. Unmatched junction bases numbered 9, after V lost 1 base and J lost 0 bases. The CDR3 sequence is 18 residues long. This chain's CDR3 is CASSLEGLAGVSSYEQYF. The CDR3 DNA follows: TGTGCCAGCAGCTTAGAGGGGCTAGCGGGAGTGAGCTCCTACGAGCAGTACTTC.

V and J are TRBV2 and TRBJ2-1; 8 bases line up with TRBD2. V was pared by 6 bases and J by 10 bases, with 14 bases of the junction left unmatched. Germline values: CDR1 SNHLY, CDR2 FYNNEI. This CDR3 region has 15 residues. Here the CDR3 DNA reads TGTGCCAGCAGGGGGCCTACCTTTAGACTAGCGGAGCAGTTCTTC. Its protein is CASRGPTFRLAEQFF.

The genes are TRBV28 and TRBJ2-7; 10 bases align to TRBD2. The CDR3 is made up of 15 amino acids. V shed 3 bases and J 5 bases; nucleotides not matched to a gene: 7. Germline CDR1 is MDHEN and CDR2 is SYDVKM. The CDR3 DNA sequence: TGTGCCAGCAGTTTCCTTAGCGGGAGGAACCACGAGCAGTACTTC. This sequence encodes CASSFLSGRNHEQYF.

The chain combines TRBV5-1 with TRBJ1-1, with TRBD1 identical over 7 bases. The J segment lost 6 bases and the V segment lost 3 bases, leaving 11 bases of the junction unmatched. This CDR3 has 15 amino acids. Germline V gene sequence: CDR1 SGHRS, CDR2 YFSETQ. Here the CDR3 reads CASSWSRGTSAEAFF. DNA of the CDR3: TGCGCCAGCAGCTGGTCCAGGGGGACGTCGGCTGAAGCTTTCTTT.

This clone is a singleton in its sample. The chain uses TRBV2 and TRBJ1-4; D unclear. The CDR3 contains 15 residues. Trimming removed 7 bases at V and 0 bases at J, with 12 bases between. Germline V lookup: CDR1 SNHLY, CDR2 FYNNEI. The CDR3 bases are TGTGCCAGCATTTTCCGGTTCGCAACTAATGAAAAACTGTTTTTT. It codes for CASIFRFATNEKLFF. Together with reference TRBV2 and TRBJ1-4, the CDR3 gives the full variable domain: EPEVTQTPSHQVTQMGQEVILRCVPISNHLYFYWYRQILGQKVEFLVSFYNNEISEKSEIFDDQFSVERPDGSNFTLKIRSTKLEDSAMYFCASIFRFATNEKLFFGSGTQLSVL.

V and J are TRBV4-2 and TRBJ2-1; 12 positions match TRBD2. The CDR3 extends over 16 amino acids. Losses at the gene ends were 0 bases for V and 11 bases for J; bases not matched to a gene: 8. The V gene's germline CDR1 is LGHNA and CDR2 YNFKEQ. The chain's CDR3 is CASSQDGASGRGKQFF. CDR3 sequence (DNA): TGTGCCAGCAGCCAAGATGGGGCTAGCGGGAGGGGGAAGCAGTTCTTC.

The CDR3 sequence: CASTSGPSTDTQYF. The CDR3 DNA sequence: TGTGCCAGTACTAGCGGGCCAAGCACAGATACGCAGTATTTT. The V call is TRBV19, the J call TRBJ2-3, with TRBD2 identical over 8 bases. The CDR3 spans 14 residues. V was pared by 7 bases and J by 0 bases, with 3 bases of the junction left unmatched. In germline, CDR1 is LNHDA, CDR2 SQIVND (reference sequence). The full variable domain, with the rest looked up from reference TRBV19 and TRBJ2-3, is DGGITQSPKYLFRKEGQNVTLSCEQNLNHDAMYWYRQDPGQGLRLIYYSQIVNDFQKGDIAEGYSVSREKKESFPLTVTSAQKNPTAFYLCASTSGPSTDTQYFGPGTRLTVL.

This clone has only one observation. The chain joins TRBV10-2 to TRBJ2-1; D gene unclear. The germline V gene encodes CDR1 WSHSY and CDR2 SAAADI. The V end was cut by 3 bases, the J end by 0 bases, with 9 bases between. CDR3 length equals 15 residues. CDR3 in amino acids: CASSDCPSSYNEQFF. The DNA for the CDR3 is TGCGCCAGCAGTGATTGCCCGAGCTCCTACAATGAGCAGTTCTTC.

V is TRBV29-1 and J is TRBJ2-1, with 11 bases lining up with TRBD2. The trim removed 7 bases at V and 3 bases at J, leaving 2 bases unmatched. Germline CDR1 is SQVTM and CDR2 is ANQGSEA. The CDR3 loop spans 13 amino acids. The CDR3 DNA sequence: TGCAGCGCAACTAGCGGGAGCTACAATGAGCAGTTCTTC. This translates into CSATSGSYNEQFF.

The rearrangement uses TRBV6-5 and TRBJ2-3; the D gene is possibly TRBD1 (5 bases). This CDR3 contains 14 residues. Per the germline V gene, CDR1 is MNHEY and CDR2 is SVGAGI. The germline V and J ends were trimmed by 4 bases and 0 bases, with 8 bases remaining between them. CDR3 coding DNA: TGTGCCAGCAGTTCGACAGCTAGCACAGATACGCAGTATTTT. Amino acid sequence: CASSSTASTDTQYF.

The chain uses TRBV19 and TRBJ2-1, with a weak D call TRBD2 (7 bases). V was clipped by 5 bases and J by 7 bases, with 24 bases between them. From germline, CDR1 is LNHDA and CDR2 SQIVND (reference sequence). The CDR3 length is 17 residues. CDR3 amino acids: CASSLGRGDISQNEQFF. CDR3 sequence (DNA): TGTGCCAGTAGTCTCGGTCGGGGGGACATCAGCCAAAATGAGCAGTTCTTC.

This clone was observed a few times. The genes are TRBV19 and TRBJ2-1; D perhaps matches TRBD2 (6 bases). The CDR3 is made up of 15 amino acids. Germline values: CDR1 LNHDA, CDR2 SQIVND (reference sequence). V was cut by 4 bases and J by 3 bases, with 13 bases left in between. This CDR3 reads CASSSGGSYYNEQFF. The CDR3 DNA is TGTGCCAGTAGTAGTGGGGGGAGTTACTACAATGAGCAGTTCTTC.

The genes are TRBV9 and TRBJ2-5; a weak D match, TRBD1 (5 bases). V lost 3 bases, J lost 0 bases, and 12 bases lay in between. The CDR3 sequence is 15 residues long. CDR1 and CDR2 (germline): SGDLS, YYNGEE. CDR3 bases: TGTGCCAGCAGCGCTCCAGACAGTGACCAAGAGACCCAGTACTTC. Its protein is CASSAPDSDQETQYF.

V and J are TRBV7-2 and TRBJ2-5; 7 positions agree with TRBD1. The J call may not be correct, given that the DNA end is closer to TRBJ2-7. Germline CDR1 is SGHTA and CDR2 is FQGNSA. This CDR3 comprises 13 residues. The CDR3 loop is CASNQDRVNEQYF. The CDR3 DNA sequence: TGTGCCAGCAACCAAGACAGGGTTAACGAGCAGTACTTC.

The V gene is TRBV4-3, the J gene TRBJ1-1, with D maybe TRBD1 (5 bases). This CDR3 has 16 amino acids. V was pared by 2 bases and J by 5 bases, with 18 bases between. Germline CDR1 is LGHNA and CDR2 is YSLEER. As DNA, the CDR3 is TGCGCCAGCAGCCAACCCCCCCCCGGGGGGGGGACTGAAGCTTTCTTT. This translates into CASSQPPPGGGTEAFF.

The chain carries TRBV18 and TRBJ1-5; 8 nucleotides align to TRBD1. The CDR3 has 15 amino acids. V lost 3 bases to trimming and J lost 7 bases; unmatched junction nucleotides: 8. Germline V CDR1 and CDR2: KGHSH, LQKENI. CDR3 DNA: TGTGCCAGCTCACCTCGGACAGGGTCTGACCAGCCCCAGCATTTT. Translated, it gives CASSPRTGSDQPQHF.